The rows below give T cell receptor beta chains drawn from one sample of a study of tumor-infiltrating lymphocytes in primary liver carcinoma. Using its own MiXCR run on the multiplex PCR reads, TCRdb lists one record per CDR3 protein. The table records 35,000 to 45,000 distinct CDR3 sequences, roughly 73% of them present only once. Sequences were obtained from tumor-adjacent normal liver tissue. Receptors originate from a woman under 40 with primary liver carcinoma and hepatitis B virus infection. CDR3s include the opening cysteine and the closing phenylalanine or tryptophan. A D gene is named only where the DNA matches it firmly. Clone size is stated in some rows and not others, as once, few, many or a class when expanded.

D gene: -
J gene: TRBJ2-5
V gene: TRBV6-2/TRBV6-3
CDR3 length: 12
clone size: -
CDR3 DNA: TGTGCCAGCGGAGAGGGTAAAGAGACCCAGTACTTC
CDR3 protein: CASGEGKETQYF

D gene: TRBD2
J gene: TRBJ2-2
V gene: TRBV11-2
CDR3 length: 16
clone size: once
CDR3 DNA: TGTGCCAGCAGCGTAAGCTCGGGACTAGCAGGCGGGGAGCTGTTTTTT
CDR3 protein: CASSVSSGLAGGELFF

D gene: -
J gene: TRBJ2-2
V gene: TRBV11-1
CDR3 length: 16
clone size: -
CDR3 DNA: TGTGCCAGCAGCTTAGCGGGGGGTACAAACACTGGGGAGCTGTTTTTT
CDR3 protein: CASSLAGGTNTGELFF

D gene: TRBD1
J gene: TRBJ2-5
V gene: TRBV6-1
CDR3 length: 16
clone size: -
CDR3 DNA: TGTGCCAGCAGCCGACAGGGCGCAGAGGGACGAGAGACCCAGTACTTC
CDR3 protein: CASSRQGAEGRETQYF

D gene: -
J gene: TRBJ2-5
V gene: TRBV11-2
CDR3 length: 17
clone size: -
CDR3 DNA: TGTGCCAGCAGACACGGTGGAGCTGGTGGGTACCAAGAGACCCAGTGCTTC
CDR3 protein: CASRHGGAGGYQETQCF

D gene: -
J gene: TRBJ1-2
V gene: TRBV29-1
CDR3 length: 14
clone size: -
CDR3 DNA: -
CDR3 protein: CSVVGLGSRDGYIF

D gene: TRBD2
J gene: TRBJ2-1
V gene: TRBV2
CDR3 length: 15
clone size: many
CDR3 DNA: TGTGCCAGCAGGGAAACTAGCGGGAGTAGGGATGAGCAGTTCTTC
CDR3 protein: CASRETSGSRDEQFF

D gene: TRBD1
J gene: TRBJ1-1
V gene: TRBV30
CDR3 length: 14
clone size: -
CDR3 DNA: TGTGCCTGGAGTGTACAGGGGGCTTGGGCTGAAGCTTTCTTT
CDR3 protein: CAWSVQGAWAEAFF

D gene: -
J gene: TRBJ2-1
V gene: TRBV29-1
CDR3 length: 13
clone size: -
CDR3 DNA: TGCAGCGTTGGGAGGCGCGACTACAATGAGCAGTTCTTC
CDR3 protein: CSVGRRDYNEQFF

D gene: -
J gene: TRBJ1-2
V gene: TRBV11-2
CDR3 length: 15
clone size: -
CDR3 DNA: TGTGCCAGCTGCCACGGGGGGCGCGGGGACTATGGCTACACCTTC
CDR3 protein: CASCHGGRGDYGYTF

D gene: -
J gene: TRBJ2-3
V gene: TRBV6-6
CDR3 length: 17
clone size: -
CDR3 DNA: TGTGCCAGCAGTTACTCTTTTGTCAGAGGGTCCACAGATACGCAGTATTTT
CDR3 protein: CASSYSFVRGSTDTQYF

D gene: -
J gene: TRBJ2-7
V gene: TRBV7-9
CDR3 length: 14
clone size: -
CDR3 DNA: TGTGCCAGCAACTCTGGAGGCCTCTCCTACGAGCGGTACTTC
CDR3 protein: CASNSGGLSYERYF

D gene: TRBD2
J gene: TRBJ2-1
V gene: TRBV5-4
CDR3 length: 16
clone size: few
CDR3 DNA: TGTGCCAGCAGCCCAGCGGGAGAGTCGACCTACAATGAGCAGTTCTTC
CDR3 protein: CASSPAGESTYNEQFF

D gene: -
J gene: TRBJ2-1
V gene: TRBV11-2
CDR3 length: 16
clone size: -
CDR3 DNA: TGTGCCATCTTAGGTTGGGGGCCAGGGTGGGGCAATGAGCAGTTCTTC
CDR3 protein: CAILGWGPGWGNEQFF

D gene: TRBD2
J gene: TRBJ2-2
V gene: TRBV7-2
CDR3 length: 15
clone size: once
CDR3 DNA: TGTGCCAGCGGGGGCGGGGGGATAATCGCCGGGGAGCTGTTTTTT
CDR3 protein: CASGGGGIIAGELFF

D gene: -
J gene: TRBJ2-3
V gene: TRBV4-1
CDR3 length: 19
clone size: -
CDR3 DNA: TGCGCTAGCAGCTCAGCACCTGGTGAAGGAAGGGTCAAGGCAGATACGCTGTATTTT
CDR3 protein: CASSSAPGEGRVKADTLYF

D gene: TRBD1
J gene: TRBJ2-7
V gene: TRBV6-5
CDR3 length: 15
clone size: -
CDR3 DNA: TGTACCAGCAGTTACTGTGGACAGGGACTCTACGAGCAGTACTTC
CDR3 protein: CTSSYCGQGLYEQYF

D gene: -
J gene: TRBJ2-3
V gene: TRBV4-2
CDR3 length: 17
clone size: -
CDR3 DNA: TGTGCCAGTAGACAGGATGTCGGGTCGGCGGTTTTCGATACGCAGTATTTT
CDR3 protein: CASRQDVGSAVFDTQYF

D gene: -
J gene: TRBJ1-4
V gene: TRBV4-1
CDR3 length: 15
clone size: many
CDR3 DNA: TGCGCCAGCAGCCAATCCCTAACCGGTGGCGAAAAACTGTTTTTT
CDR3 protein: CASSQSLTGGEKLFF

D gene: -
J gene: TRBJ2-3
V gene: TRBV28
CDR3 length: 12
clone size: -
CDR3 DNA: TGTGGCAGCGGAGGGGGCGCAGATACGCAGTATTTT
CDR3 protein: CGSGGGADTQYF

D gene: -
J gene: TRBJ2-1
V gene: TRBV4-3
CDR3 length: 14
clone size: -
CDR3 DNA: TGCGCCAGCAGCCACAGAGAATTGGTTAATGAGCAGTTCTTC
CDR3 protein: CASSHRELVNEQFF

D gene: -
J gene: TRBJ2-3
V gene: TRBV7-9
CDR3 length: 16
clone size: -
CDR3 DNA: TGTGCCAGCAGCCCATCGAGGGGAACTAGCACAGGTACGCAGTATTTT
CDR3 protein: CASSPSRGTSTGTQYF

D gene: -
J gene: TRBJ2-3
V gene: TRBV2
CDR3 length: 12
clone size: many
CDR3 DNA: TGTGCCAGCAGCGCTAGCGCTTATACGCAGTATTTT
CDR3 protein: CASSASAYTQYF

D gene: TRBD1
J gene: TRBJ1-1
V gene: TRBV7-3
CDR3 length: 15
clone size: -
CDR3 DNA: TGTGCCAGCAGCTTAGGGGGAGGGGGCCGGGCTGAAGCTTTCTTT
CDR3 protein: CASSLGGGGRAEAFF

D gene: -
J gene: TRBJ2-3
V gene: TRBV5-4
CDR3 length: 15
clone size: many
CDR3 DNA: TGTGCCAGCAGCTTAACGGAGGCCCGCACAGATACGCAGTATTTT
CDR3 protein: CASSLTEARTDTQYF

D gene: -
J gene: TRBJ2-3
V gene: TRBV28
CDR3 length: 11
clone size: many
CDR3 DNA: TGTGCCAGCAGTTTCAGAGATACGCAGTATTTT
CDR3 protein: CASSFRDTQYF

D gene: -
J gene: TRBJ2-7
V gene: TRBV7-8
CDR3 length: 15
clone size: -
CDR3 DNA: TGTGCCAGCAGCCCCGGGCCCCTGAGCTCCTGCGAGCAGTACTTC
CDR3 protein: CASSPGPLSSCEQYF

D gene: TRBD2
J gene: TRBJ2-3
V gene: TRBV4-1
CDR3 length: 16
clone size: many
CDR3 DNA: TGCGCCAGCAGCCAAGATGTACTAGCGGGGGTGGATACGCAGTATTTT
CDR3 protein: CASSQDVLAGVDTQYF

D gene: TRBD2
J gene: TRBJ2-3
V gene: TRBV11-2
CDR3 length: 17
clone size: -
CDR3 DNA: TGTGCCAACAGCCATCGAGGGAGCGGGAGCCTCACAGGTATGCAGTATTTT
CDR3 protein: CANSHRGSGSLTGMQYF

D gene: -
J gene: TRBJ1-1
V gene: TRBV6-1
CDR3 length: 15
clone size: -
CDR3 DNA: TGTTCCAGCAGCGAATTTAGGTTTTACGGTTCTGAAGCTTTCTTT
CDR3 protein: CSSSEFRFYGSEAFF

D gene: -
J gene: TRBJ2-2
V gene: TRBV6-1
CDR3 length: 14
clone size: -
CDR3 DNA: TGTGTCAGCAGCCTGGGTACCGACACCGGGGAGCTGTTTTTT
CDR3 protein: CVSSLGTDTGELFF

D gene: -
J gene: TRBJ1-5
V gene: TRBV6-2/TRBV6-3
CDR3 length: 13
clone size: -
CDR3 DNA: TGTGCCAGCAGTTACTCGGACAATCAGCCCCAGCACTTT
CDR3 protein: CASSYSDNQPQHF

D gene: -
J gene: TRBJ2-7
V gene: TRBV29-1
CDR3 length: 15
clone size: -
CDR3 DNA: TGCAGGGCCACTGGGGAAGATAAGGATTATTACGAGCTGTACTTC
CDR3 protein: CRATGEDKDYYELYF

D gene: TRBD2
J gene: TRBJ2-1
V gene: TRBV4-2
CDR3 length: 18
clone size: -
CDR3 DNA: TGTGCCAGCAACCTCGGGACTAGCGGGAGGGCCGAGGTGAGTGAGCAGTTCTTC
CDR3 protein: CASNLGTSGRAEVSEQFF

D gene: -
J gene: TRBJ2-2
V gene: TRBV4-2
CDR3 length: 14
clone size: -
CDR3 DNA: TGTGCCAGCAGCCAAGAATGGGGTACCGGGGAGCTGTTTTTT
CDR3 protein: CASSQEWGTGELFF

D gene: TRBD1
J gene: TRBJ2-3
V gene: TRBV12-3/TRBV12-4
CDR3 length: 13
clone size: -
CDR3 DNA: TGTGTCAGTGGGACAGCCTACACAGATACGCAGTATTTT
CDR3 protein: CVSGTAYTDTQYF

D gene: -
J gene: TRBJ2-1
V gene: TRBV29-1
CDR3 length: 15
clone size: -
CDR3 DNA: TGCAGCGTACCTTCCGGACTACACAACTACAATGAGCAGTTCTTC
CDR3 protein: CSVPSGLHNYNEQFF

D gene: -
J gene: TRBJ2-5
V gene: TRBV11-2
CDR3 length: 16
clone size: -
CDR3 DNA: TGTGCCAGCAGCACAAGAGTAGGGGACGCGAAAGAGACCCAGTACTTC
CDR3 protein: CASSTRVGDAKETQYF

D gene: -
J gene: TRBJ1-1
V gene: TRBV13
CDR3 length: 17
clone size: -
CDR3 DNA: TGTGCCAGCAGCTTAGGAGGGTTTCGTATCTGGGGCACTGAAGCTTTCTTT
CDR3 protein: CASSLGGFRIWGTEAFF

D gene: -
J gene: TRBJ2-3
V gene: TRBV12-3/TRBV12-4
CDR3 length: 17
clone size: -
CDR3 DNA: TGTGCCAGCAGTTCGCCGACAGGAACAAGCGGGAAAGATACGCTGTATTTT
CDR3 protein: CASSSPTGTSGKDTLYF

D gene: -
J gene: TRBJ2-3
V gene: TRBV6-4
CDR3 length: 15
clone size: many
CDR3 DNA: TGTGCCAGCAGTGAGTGGTATGGGTACACAGATACGCAGTATTTT
CDR3 protein: CASSEWYGYTDTQYF

D gene: TRBD2
J gene: TRBJ2-3
V gene: TRBV7-8
CDR3 length: 17
clone size: many
CDR3 DNA: TGTGCCAGCAGCGCCACCACTAGCGGGAGTAGAAAAAATACGCAGTATTTT
CDR3 protein: CASSATTSGSRKNTQYF

D gene: -
J gene: TRBJ2-2
V gene: TRBV13
CDR3 length: 15
clone size: -
CDR3 DNA: TGTGCCAGCAGCTTCCAGTCAGCGAACACCGGGGAGCCGTTTTTT
CDR3 protein: CASSFQSANTGEPFF

D gene: -
J gene: TRBJ2-6
V gene: TRBV6-6
CDR3 length: 20
clone size: -
CDR3 DNA: TGTGCCAGCAGTTGCTACCTGCCCAGGGGTGGCATTTCTGGGGCCAACGTCCTGACTTTC
CDR3 protein: CASSCYLPRGGISGANVLTF

D gene: -
J gene: TRBJ1-2
V gene: TRBV11-2
CDR3 length: 16
clone size: medium-sized
CDR3 DNA: TGTGCCAGCAGCTTAAACCCTCAGACTGTGAATTATGGCTACACCTTC
CDR3 protein: CASSLNPQTVNYGYTF

D gene: -
J gene: TRBJ2-1
V gene: TRBV11-3
CDR3 length: 15
clone size: -
CDR3 DNA: TGTGCCAGCAGCTCGTGGACGGATACCAATAATGAACAGTTCTTC
CDR3 protein: CASSSWTDTNNEQFF

D gene: TRBD2
J gene: TRBJ2-1
V gene: TRBV20-1
CDR3 length: 16
clone size: once
CDR3 DNA: TGCAGTGCTGCGGATGTAGCGGGCCGCTCCTACAATGAGCAGTTCTTC
CDR3 protein: CSAADVAGRSYNEQFF

D gene: -
J gene: TRBJ2-7
V gene: TRBV7-9
CDR3 length: 13
clone size: many
CDR3 DNA: TGTGCCAGCAGCTTAGACCCATCCTACGAGCAGTACTTC
CDR3 protein: CASSLDPSYEQYF

D gene: -
J gene: TRBJ2-3
V gene: TRBV28
CDR3 length: 15
clone size: -
CDR3 DNA: TGTTCCAGCAGTTTCGGGGTACAGGGAAGTGATACGCAGTATTTT
CDR3 protein: CSSSFGVQGSDTQYF

D gene: TRBD2
J gene: TRBJ2-2
V gene: TRBV28
CDR3 length: 13
clone size: many
CDR3 DNA: TGTGCCAGCAGTTTGAGCGGGAGCGGGGAGCTGTTTTTT
CDR3 protein: CASSLSGSGELFF

D gene: TRBD1
J gene: TRBJ2-3
V gene: TRBV11-3
CDR3 length: 15
clone size: -
CDR3 DNA: TGTGCCATCAGCCTGACAGGGTTGGGAACAGATCCGCAGTATTTT
CDR3 protein: CAISLTGLGTDPQYF

D gene: TRBD1
J gene: TRBJ1-1
V gene: TRBV6-1
CDR3 length: 16
clone size: -
CDR3 DNA: TGTGCCAGCAGTGAAAGATCGACAGGGAGCTACACTGAAGCCTTCTTT
CDR3 protein: CASSERSTGSYTEAFF

D gene: TRBD1
J gene: TRBJ1-2
V gene: TRBV11-2
CDR3 length: 13
clone size: -
CDR3 DNA: TGTGCCAACAGCCGCCGACAGGGCTACGGTTACACCTTC
CDR3 protein: CANSRRQGYGYTF

D gene: -
J gene: TRBJ2-2
V gene: TRBV5-5
CDR3 length: 16
clone size: -
CDR3 DNA: TGTGCCAGCAGTAACAAAGGGGGGCACCCGGCCGGGGGGCTGTTTTTT
CDR3 protein: CASSNKGGHPAGGLFF

D gene: -
J gene: TRBJ2-7
V gene: TRBV6-5
CDR3 length: 15
clone size: -
CDR3 DNA: TGTGCTAGCAACTACAAGGACAGCAGCTCCTACGAGCAGTACTTC
CDR3 protein: CASNYKDSSSYEQYF